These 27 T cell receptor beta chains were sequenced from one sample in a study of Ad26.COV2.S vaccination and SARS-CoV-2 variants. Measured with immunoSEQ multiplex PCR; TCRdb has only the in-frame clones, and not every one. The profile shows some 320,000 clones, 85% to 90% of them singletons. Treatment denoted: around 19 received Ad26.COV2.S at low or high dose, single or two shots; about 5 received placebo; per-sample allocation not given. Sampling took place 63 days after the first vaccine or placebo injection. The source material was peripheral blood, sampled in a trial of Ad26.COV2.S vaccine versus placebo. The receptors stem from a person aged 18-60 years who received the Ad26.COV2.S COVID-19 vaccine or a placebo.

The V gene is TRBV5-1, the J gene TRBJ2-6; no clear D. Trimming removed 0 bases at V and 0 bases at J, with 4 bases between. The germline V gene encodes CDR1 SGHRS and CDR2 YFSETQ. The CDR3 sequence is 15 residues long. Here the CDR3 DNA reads TGCGCCAGCAGCTTGGCCGCCTCTGGGGCCAACGTCCTGACTTTC. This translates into CASSLAASGANVLTF.

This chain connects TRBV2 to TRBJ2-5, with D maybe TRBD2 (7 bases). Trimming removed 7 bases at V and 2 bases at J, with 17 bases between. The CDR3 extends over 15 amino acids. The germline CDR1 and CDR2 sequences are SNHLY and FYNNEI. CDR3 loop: CASTKMGGAQETQYF. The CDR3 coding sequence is TGTGCCAGCACCAAGATGGGGGGGGCACAAGAGACCCAGTACTTC.

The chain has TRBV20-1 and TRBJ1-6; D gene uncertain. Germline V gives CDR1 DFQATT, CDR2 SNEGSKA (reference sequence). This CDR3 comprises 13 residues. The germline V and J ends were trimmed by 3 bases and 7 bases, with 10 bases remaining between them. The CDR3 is CSASITENSPLHF. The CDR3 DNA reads TGCAGTGCTAGTATTACAGAAAATTCACCCCTCCACTTT.

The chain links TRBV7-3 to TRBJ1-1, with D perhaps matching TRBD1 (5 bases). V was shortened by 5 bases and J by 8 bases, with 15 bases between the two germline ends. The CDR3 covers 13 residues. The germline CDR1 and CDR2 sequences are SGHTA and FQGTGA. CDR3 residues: CASSRTTGVEAFF. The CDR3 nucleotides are TGTGCCAGCAGCCGGACAACAGGAGTGGAAGCTTTCTTT.

The CDR3 DNA follows: TGTGCCAGCAGCCGGGACAGAAGCACTGAAGCTTTCTTT. Translated, it gives CASSRDRSTEAFF. The rearrangement links TRBV3-1 (or the pseudogene TRBV3-2) to TRBJ1-1; 7 nucleotides line up with TRBD1. The CDR3 runs 13 residues. J lost 4 bases, V lost 4 bases, and 3 bases had no gene match. Germline V lookup: CDR1 LGHDT, CDR2 YNNKEL (reference sequence).

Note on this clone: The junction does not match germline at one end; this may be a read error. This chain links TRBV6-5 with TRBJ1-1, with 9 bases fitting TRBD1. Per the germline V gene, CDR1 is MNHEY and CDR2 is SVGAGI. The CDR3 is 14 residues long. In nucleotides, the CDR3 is TGTGCCAGCAGTACACGGGACAGGGTGACTGGAGCTTTCTTT. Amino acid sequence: CASSTRDRVTGAFF.

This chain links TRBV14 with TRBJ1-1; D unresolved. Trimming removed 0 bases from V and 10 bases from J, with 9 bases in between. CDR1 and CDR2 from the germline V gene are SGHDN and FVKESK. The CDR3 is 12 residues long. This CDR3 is CASSQEQIGAFF. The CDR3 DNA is TGTGCCAGCAGCCAAGAGCAGATCGGAGCTTTCTTT. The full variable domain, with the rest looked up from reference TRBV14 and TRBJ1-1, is EAGVTQFPSHSVIEKGQTVTLRCDPISGHDNLYWYRRVMGKEIKFLLHFVKESKQDESGMPNNRFLAERTGGTYSTLKVQPAELEDSGVYFCASSQEQIGAFFGQGTRLTVV.

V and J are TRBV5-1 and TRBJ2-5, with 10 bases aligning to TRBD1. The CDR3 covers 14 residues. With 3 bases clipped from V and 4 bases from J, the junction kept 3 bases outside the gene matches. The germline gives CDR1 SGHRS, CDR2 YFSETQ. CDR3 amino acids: CASSSTGGRETQYF. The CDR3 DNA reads TGCGCCAGCAGCTCGACAGGGGGCCGAGAGACCCAGTACTTC.

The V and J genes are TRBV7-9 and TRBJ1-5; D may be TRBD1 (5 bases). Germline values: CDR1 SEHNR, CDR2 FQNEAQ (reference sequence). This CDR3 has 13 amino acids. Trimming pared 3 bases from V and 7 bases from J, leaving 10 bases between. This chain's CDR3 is CASSLGGSQPQHF. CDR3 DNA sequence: TGTGCCAGCAGCTTGGGGGGATCCCAGCCCCAGCATTTT.

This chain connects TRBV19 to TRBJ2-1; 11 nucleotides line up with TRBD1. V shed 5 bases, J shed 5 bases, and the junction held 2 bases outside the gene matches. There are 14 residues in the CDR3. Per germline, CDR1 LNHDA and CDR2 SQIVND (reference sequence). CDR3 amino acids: CASSADRGHNEQFF. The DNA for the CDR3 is TGTGCCAGTAGTGCGGACAGGGGGCACAATGAGCAGTTCTTC.

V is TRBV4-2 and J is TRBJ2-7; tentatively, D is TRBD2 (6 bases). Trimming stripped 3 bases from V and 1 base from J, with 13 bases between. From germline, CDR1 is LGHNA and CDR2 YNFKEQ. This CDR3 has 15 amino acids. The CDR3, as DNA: TGTGCCAGCAGCCATATCCGGACTACGTCCTACGAGCAGTACTTC. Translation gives CASSHIRTTSYEQYF.

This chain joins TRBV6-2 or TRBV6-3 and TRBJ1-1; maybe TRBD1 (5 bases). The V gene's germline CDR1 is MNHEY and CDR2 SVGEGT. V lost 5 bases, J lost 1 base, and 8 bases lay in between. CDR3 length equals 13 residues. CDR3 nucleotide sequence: TGTGCCAGCAGTAGTGACAGGAACACTGAAGCTTTCTTT. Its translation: CASSSDRNTEAFF.

CDR3 region: CASSPRTGGGDEQFF. CDR3 nucleotide sequence: TGTGCCAGCTCACCGAGGACAGGGGGAGGGGATGAGCAGTTCTTC. The chain links TRBV18 to TRBJ2-1, with 10 positions matching TRBD1. Trimming at V came to 3 bases and at J to 8 bases, leaving 7 bases not matched to a gene. Germline loops: CDR1 KGHSH, CDR2 LQKENI. The CDR3 contains 15 residues.

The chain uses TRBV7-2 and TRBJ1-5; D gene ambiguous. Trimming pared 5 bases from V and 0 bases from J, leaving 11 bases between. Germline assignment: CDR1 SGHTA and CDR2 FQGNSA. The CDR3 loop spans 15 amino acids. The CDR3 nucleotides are TGTGCCAGCAGCCCCATCCCTAATAGCAATCAGCCCCAGCATTTT. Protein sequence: CASSPIPNSNQPQHF.

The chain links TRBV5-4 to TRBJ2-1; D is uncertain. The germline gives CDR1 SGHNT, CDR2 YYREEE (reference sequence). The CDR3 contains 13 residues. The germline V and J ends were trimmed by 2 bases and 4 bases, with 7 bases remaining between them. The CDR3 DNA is TGTGCCAGCAGCTTTAACAGTTACAATGAGCAGTTCTTC. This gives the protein CASSFNSYNEQFF. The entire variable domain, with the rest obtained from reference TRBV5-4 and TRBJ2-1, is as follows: ETGVTQSPTHLIKTRGQQVTLRCSSQSGHNTVSWYQQALGQGPQFIFQYYREEENGRGNFPPRFSGLQFPNYSSELNVNALELDDSALYLCASSFNSYNEQFFGPGTRLTVL.

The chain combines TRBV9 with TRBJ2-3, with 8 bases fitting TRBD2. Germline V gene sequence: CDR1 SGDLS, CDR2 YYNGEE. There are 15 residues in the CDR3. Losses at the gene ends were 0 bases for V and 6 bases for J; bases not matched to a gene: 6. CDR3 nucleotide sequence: TGTGCCAGCAGCGTAGGCGGGGGGCCCCCGGATACGCAGTATTTT. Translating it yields CASSVGGGPPDTQYF.

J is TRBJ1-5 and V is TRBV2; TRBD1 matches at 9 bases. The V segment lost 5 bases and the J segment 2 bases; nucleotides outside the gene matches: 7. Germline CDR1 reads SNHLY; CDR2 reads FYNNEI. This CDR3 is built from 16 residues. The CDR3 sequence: CASSPTGGRGNQPQHF. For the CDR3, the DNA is TGTGCCAGCAGTCCGACAGGGGGACGCGGCAATCAGCCCCAGCATTTT.

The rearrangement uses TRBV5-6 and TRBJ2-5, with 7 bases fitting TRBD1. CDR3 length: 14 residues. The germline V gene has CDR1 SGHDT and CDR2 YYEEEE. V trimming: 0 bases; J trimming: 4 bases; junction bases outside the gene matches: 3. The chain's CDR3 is CASSLARGSETQYF. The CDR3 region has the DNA TGTGCCAGCAGCTTGGCCAGGGGGTCAGAGACCCAGTACTTC.

This CDR3 reads CSASLGVYGYTF. In DNA, the CDR3 is TGCAGTGCTAGTCTTGGGGTTTATGGCTACACCTTC. The V gene is TRBV20-1, the J gene TRBJ1-2, with D unresolved. The CDR3 totals 12 residues. The germline CDR1 and CDR2 sequences are DFQATT and SNEGSKA (reference sequence). Trimming cost V 3 bases and J 5 bases, with 10 bases left between them.

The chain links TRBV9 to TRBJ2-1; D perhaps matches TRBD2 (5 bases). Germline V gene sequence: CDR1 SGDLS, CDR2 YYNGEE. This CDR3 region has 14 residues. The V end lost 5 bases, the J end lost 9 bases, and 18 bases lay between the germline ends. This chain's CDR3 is CASSEDLGDLEQFF. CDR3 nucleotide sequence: TGTGCCAGCAGTGAGGACCTCGGGGATCTTGAGCAGTTCTTC.

CDR3 in DNA: TGTGCCAGCACCGGAGCTTGGGGGAACTATGGCTACACCTTC. Translating gives CASTGAWGNYGYTF. J is TRBJ1-2 and V is TRBV7-9, with a possible D match to TRBD1 (5 bases). Germline CDR1 SEHNR, CDR2 FQNEAQ (reference sequence). The germline V and J ends were trimmed by 7 bases and 2 bases, with 14 bases remaining between them. This CDR3 has 14 amino acids.

The chain's CDR3 is CASSIATRAVEAKLFF. The CDR3 DNA sequence: TGTGCCAGTAGTATCGCCACGCGAGCGGTTGAGGCCAAACTGTTTTTT. The rearrangement uses TRBV19 and TRBJ1-4; D not resolved. The CDR3 runs to 16 residues. Germline-derived CDR1 and CDR2 are LNHDA and SQIVND (reference sequence). V was trimmed by 3 bases and J by 11 bases, leaving 22 bases between them.

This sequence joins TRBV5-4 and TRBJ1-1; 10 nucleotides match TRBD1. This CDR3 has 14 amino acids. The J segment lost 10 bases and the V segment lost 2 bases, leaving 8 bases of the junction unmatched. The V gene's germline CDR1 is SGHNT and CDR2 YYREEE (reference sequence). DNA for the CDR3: TGTGCCAGCAGCTTTCCCGGGACAGGGGACCGAGCTTTCTTT. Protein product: CASSFPGTGDRAFF.

The CDR3 nucleotides read TGTGCCTGGAGTAGGTCAGCCGATCAGCCCCAGCATTTT. Translated: CAWSRSADQPQHF. The chain carries TRBV30 and TRBJ1-5; D gene unclear. The CDR3 is 13 amino acids. The V gene's germline CDR1 is GTSNPN and CDR2 SVGIG (reference sequence). Trimming pared 2 bases from V and 5 bases from J, leaving 10 bases between.

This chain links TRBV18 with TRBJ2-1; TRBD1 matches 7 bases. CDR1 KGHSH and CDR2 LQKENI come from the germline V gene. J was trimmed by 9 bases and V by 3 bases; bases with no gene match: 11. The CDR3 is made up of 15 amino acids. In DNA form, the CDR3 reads TGTGCCAGCTCACCGAAGGGGACAGTCTTTGCTGAGCAGTTCTTC. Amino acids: CASSPKGTVFAEQFF. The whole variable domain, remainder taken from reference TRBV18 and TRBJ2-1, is NAGVMQNPRHLVRRRGQEARLRCSPMKGHSHVYWYRQLPEEGLKFMVYLQKENIIDESGMPKERFSAEFPKEGPSILRIQQVVRGDSAAYFCASSPKGTVFAEQFFGPGTRLTVL.

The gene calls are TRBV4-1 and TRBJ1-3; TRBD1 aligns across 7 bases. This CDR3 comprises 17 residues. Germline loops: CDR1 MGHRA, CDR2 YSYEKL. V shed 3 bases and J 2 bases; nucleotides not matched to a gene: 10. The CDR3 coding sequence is TGCGCCAGCAGCCAGCTTCTCAGGGGGAAGCCTGGAAACACCATATATTTT. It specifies CASSQLLRGKPGNTIYF.

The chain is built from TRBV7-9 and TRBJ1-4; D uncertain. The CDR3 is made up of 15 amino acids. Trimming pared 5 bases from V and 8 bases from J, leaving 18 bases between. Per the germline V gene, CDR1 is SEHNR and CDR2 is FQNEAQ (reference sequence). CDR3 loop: CASSKSETFGEKLFF. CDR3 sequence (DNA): TGTGCCAGCAGCAAATCCGAAACATTCGGGGAAAAACTGTTTTTT.